This T cell receptor (beta chain) came from a study of shared clonotypes between healthy human individuals. Germline V gene lookup returns CDR1 MGHRA and CDR2 YSYEKL. The CDR3 is made up of 14 amino acids. The germline V and J ends were trimmed by 1 base and 6 bases, with 9 bases remaining between them. This clone has more than one count but fewer than ten. CD45RO+ cells plus CCR7-negative CD45RA+ TemRA cells formed CD8 memory. Libraries were prepared by immunoSEQ multiplex PCR; TCRdb keeps only in-frame clonotypes and omits some of them. The sample carries 550,000 to 800,000 clones, about 90% recorded once.

The material sequenced was memory CD8+ T cells from PBMCs. Specified subset: CD45RO+ cells pooled with CCR7-negative TemRA cells. The chain has TRBV4-1 and TRBJ2-2; D tentatively reads TRBD1 or TRBD2 (5 bases each). The sequence was collected from a young man in good health. Some clones in this sample may be carry-over from other donors' samples. The CDR3 DNA follows: TGCGCCAGCAGCCAAGGTCAGGGAGCCGGGGAGCTGTTTTTT. This sequence encodes CASSQGQGAGELFF.